The 18 T cell receptor beta chains listed next were all sequenced from one sample in a study of cytomegalovirus exposure and HLA in healthy donors (dated by TCRdb to 2016 to 2017). Receptor libraries were prepared by the immunoSEQ multiplex PCR assay. For the multiplex PCR, a mixture combining 60 forward primers for TCR Vbeta segments and 13 reverse primers for TCR Jbeta segments was used. TCRdb obtained this table from immuneACCESS and retained in-frame rearrangements with V and J assigned. These tables miss some clones; where compared with another copy, unresolved V genes account for less than half of the shortfall, and the remainder is unexplained. The sample has 150,000 to 170,000 clones on record, around three quarters of them singletons. Around 3.6% of the sample belongs to the ten largest clones. The sequenced material came from PBMCs. The receptors were gathered from a woman in her forties in good health and CMV-seronegative.

V is TRBV27 and J is TRBJ1-3; D ambiguous. V shed 7 bases and J shed 3 bases, with 10 bases lying between them. The V gene's germline CDR1 is MNHEY and CDR2 SMNVEV (reference sequence). The CDR3 totals 13 residues. The CDR3 region has the DNA TGTGCCAGCATACCCTCCGGTGGAAACACCATATATTTT. This gives the protein CASIPSGGNTIYF.

This clone was recorded a few times. V gene TRBV28 combines with J gene TRBJ2-1, with 7 nucleotides matching TRBD2. The V and J ends lost 6 bases and 6 bases, in that order; junction bases with no gene match: 5. From germline, CDR1 is MDHEN and CDR2 SYDVKM. This CDR3 comprises 13 residues. CDR3 in amino acids: CASRGEGPNEQFF. The CDR3 nucleotides read TGTGCCAGCAGGGGGGAGGGGCCCAATGAGCAGTTCTTC. The whole variable domain, filled in from reference TRBV28 and TRBJ2-1, reads DVKVTQSSRYLVKRTGEKVFLECVQDMDHENMFWYRQDPGLGLRLIYFSYDVKMKEKGDIPEGYSVSREKKERFSLILESASTNQTSMYLCASRGEGPNEQFFGPGTRLTVL.

The gene calls are TRBV27 and TRBJ2-1, with D possibly TRBD1 on 6 matching bases. Per the germline V gene, CDR1 is MNHEY and CDR2 is SMNVEV (reference sequence). The length of the CDR3 is 16 residues. The V end lost 3 bases, the J end lost 4 bases, and 16 bases lay between the germline ends. CDR3 sequence (DNA): TGTGCCAGCAGTTTGTTGGTGGACAGCCTTTACAATGAGCAGTTCTTC. It is translated as CASSLLVDSLYNEQFF.

This sequence joins TRBV9 and TRBJ2-2; 8 bases map to TRBD1. The germline V gene encodes CDR1 SGDLS and CDR2 YYNGEE. The CDR3 spans 14 residues. The ends lost 3 bases at V and 6 bases at J; junction bases unmatched: 4. CDR3 amino acids: CASSGIQGAGELFF. CDR3 nucleotides: TGTGCCAGCAGCGGAATACAGGGGGCCGGGGAGCTGTTTTTT.

Regarding this clone: Other nucleotide sequences in the sample specify the same CDR3. J is TRBJ2-3 and V is TRBV28; TRBD2 is a possible D gene (5 bases). Trimming pared 2 bases from V and 0 bases from J, leaving 6 bases between. The CDR3 extends over 14 amino acids. Germline V gene sequence: CDR1 MDHEN, CDR2 SYDVKM. The CDR3 DNA follows: TGTGCCAGCAGTTTAGGAGGCAGCACAGATACGCAGTATTTT. Protein sequence: CASSLGGSTDTQYF.

The V and J genes are TRBV2 and TRBJ1-2, with D unresolved. The germline gives CDR1 SNHLY, CDR2 FYNNEI. This CDR3 region has 15 residues. Trimming pared 0 bases from V and 0 bases from J, leaving 8 bases between. The CDR3 spells CASSEAPGTNYGYTF. DNA of the CDR3: TGTGCCAGCAGTGAAGCCCCAGGAACTAACTATGGCTACACCTTC.

This rearrangement joins TRBV29-1 to TRBJ2-7; 11 positions agree with TRBD2. The junction had 3 bases not matched to a gene; V was cut back by 5 bases and J by 0 bases. The CDR3 covers 14 residues. Germline loops: CDR1 SQVTM, CDR2 ANQGSEA. The DNA for the CDR3 is TGCAGCGTTATGACTAGCGGGAACTCCTACGAGCAGTACTTC. It is translated as CSVMTSGNSYEQYF.

In this sample, this clone turned up a few times. The chain couples TRBV5-1 to TRBJ2-7; D unresolved. CDR1 is SGHRS, CDR2 YFSETQ, per germline. The CDR3 loop spans 15 amino acids. Trimming took off 4 bases at V and 6 bases at J, with 20 bases between the two ends. CDR3 in amino acids: CASSNLGVASGEQYF. CDR3 nucleotide sequence: TGCGCCAGCAGCAACCTCGGAGTCGCAAGTGGCGAGCAGTACTTC.

The CDR3 spells CASVMAGGRTGELFF. CDR3 in DNA: TGTGCCAGTGTGATGGCGGGAGGGAGGACCGGGGAGCTGTTTTTT. J is TRBJ2-2 and V is TRBV19, with TRBD2 identical over 9 bases. Germline CDR1 LNHDA, CDR2 SQIVND (reference sequence). CDR3 length: 15 residues. Germline trimming cut 8 bases from V and 5 bases from J; bases unmatched to any gene: 9.

The chain combines TRBV9 with TRBJ1-2, with TRBD1 identical over 8 bases. Trimming took 2 bases from V and 3 from J; bases not matched to a gene: 3. This CDR3 region has 14 residues. CDR1 is SGDLS and CDR2 is YYNGEE in the germline V gene. In DNA form, the CDR3 reads TGTGCCAGCAGCGTCGAGGACAGGGACTATGGCTACACCTTC. Translating it yields CASSVEDRDYGYTF.

The rearrangement uses TRBV13 and TRBJ1-4, with D unclear. The CDR3 runs to 14 residues. With 5 bases removed from V and 2 bases from J, the gap between germline ends came to 9 bases. Germline CDR1 is PRHDT and CDR2 is FYEKMQ (reference sequence). The CDR3 reads CASSGETTNEKLFF. The CDR3 coding sequence is TGTGCCAGCAGCGGGGAGACTACTAATGAAAAACTGTTTTTT.

The V gene is TRBV5-4, the J gene TRBJ2-7, with 7 nucleotides matching TRBD1. The CDR3 runs 13 residues. V lost 9 bases, J lost 3 bases, and 9 bases stayed unmatched. Germline-derived CDR1 and CDR2 are SGHNT and YYREEE (reference sequence). The CDR3: CATRKQGSYEQYF. The CDR3 nucleotides are TGTGCCACGAGAAAACAGGGGAGCTACGAGCAGTACTTC. Variable domain in full (rest from reference TRBV5-4 and TRBJ2-7): ETGVTQSPTHLIKTRGQQVTLRCSSQSGHNTVSWYQQALGQGPQFIFQYYREEENGRGNFPPRFSGLQFPNYSSELNVNALELDDSALYLCATRKQGSYEQYFGPGTRLTVT.

The chain combines TRBV28 with TRBJ2-3; 8 nucleotides agree with TRBD2. Germline V gene lookup returns CDR1 MDHEN and CDR2 SYDVKM. There are 15 residues in the CDR3. In nucleotides, the CDR3 is TGTGCTAGCCGGTCGGGAGGGCGGGGGATGGATACGCAGTATTTT. Its protein product is CASRSGGRGMDTQYF.

This sequence joins TRBV28 and TRBJ2-7, with a possible D match to TRBD1 (6 bases). The CDR3 covers 12 residues. V lost 6 bases and J lost 6, with 12 bases in between. In germline, CDR1 is MDHEN, CDR2 SYDVKM. CDR3 protein: CASRQGMVEQYF. The CDR3 DNA reads TGTGCCAGCAGACAGGGAATGGTCGAGCAGTACTTC.

This chain joins TRBV9 and TRBJ1-2; 10 nucleotides align to TRBD1. Germline lookup yields CDR1 SGDLS and CDR2 YYNGEE. V gave up 3 bases and J gave up 5 bases; unmatched junction bases: 10. The CDR3 loop spans 16 amino acids. In DNA form, the CDR3 reads TGTGCCAGCAGCGCGATCCGGGACAGGGGTGGATATGGCTACACCTTC. It codes for CASSAIRDRGGYGYTF.

The chain uses TRBV7-9 and TRBJ1-2, with TRBD1 identical over 7 bases. The germline gives CDR1 SEHNR, CDR2 FQNEAQ (reference sequence). The CDR3 covers 14 residues. J lost 1 base, V lost 4 bases, and 3 bases had no gene match. CDR3 protein: CASSSGTVNYGYTF. In DNA, the CDR3 is TGTGCCAGCAGCTCCGGGACAGTTAACTATGGCTACACCTTC. Supplemented by reference TRBV7-9 and TRBJ1-2, the full variable domain reads DTGVSQNPRHKITKRGQNVTFRCDPISEHNRLYWYRQTLGQGPEFLTYFQNEAQLEKSRLLSDRFSAERPKGSFSTLEIQRTEQGDSAMYLCASSSGTVNYGYTFGSGTRLTVV.

The chain recombines TRBV6-5 with TRBJ1-5, with D maybe TRBD1 (6 bases). The CDR3 runs 13 residues. Germline V CDR1 and CDR2: MNHEY, SVGAGI. Trimming took 8 bases from V and 5 from J, leaving 13 bases between them. The CDR3 here is CASAHREHQPQHF. The CDR3 nucleotides read TGTGCCAGCGCCCACAGGGAACATCAGCCCCAGCATTTT.

The chain links TRBV7-2 to TRBJ1-1, with 8 bases identical to TRBD1. Germline trimming cut 4 bases from V and 11 bases from J; bases unmatched to any gene: 9. CDR3 length: 13 residues. The germline gives CDR1 SGHTA, CDR2 FQGNSA. In DNA, the CDR3 is TGTGCCAGCAGCTCTCAACAGGGGGGGAATGCTTTCTTT. It yields the protein CASSSQQGGNAFF. The full variable domain, in which reference TRBV7-2 and TRBJ1-1 provide the parts outside the CDR3, is GAGVSQSPSNKVTEKGKDVELRCDPISGHTALYWYRQSLGQGLEFLIYFQGNSAPDKSGLPSDRFSAERTGGSVSTLTIQRTQQEDSAVYLCASSSQQGGNAFFGQGTRLTVV.